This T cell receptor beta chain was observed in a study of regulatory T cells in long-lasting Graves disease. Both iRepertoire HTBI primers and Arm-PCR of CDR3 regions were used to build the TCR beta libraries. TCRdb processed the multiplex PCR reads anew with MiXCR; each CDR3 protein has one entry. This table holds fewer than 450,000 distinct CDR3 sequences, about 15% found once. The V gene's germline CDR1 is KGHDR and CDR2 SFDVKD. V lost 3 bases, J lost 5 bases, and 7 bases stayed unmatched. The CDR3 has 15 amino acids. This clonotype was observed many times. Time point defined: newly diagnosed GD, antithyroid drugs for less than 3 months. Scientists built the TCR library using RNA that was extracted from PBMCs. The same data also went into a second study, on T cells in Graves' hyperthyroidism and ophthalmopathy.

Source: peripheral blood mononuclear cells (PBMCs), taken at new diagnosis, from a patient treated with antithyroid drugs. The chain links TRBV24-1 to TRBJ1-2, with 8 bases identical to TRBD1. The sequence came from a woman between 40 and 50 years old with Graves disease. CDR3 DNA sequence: TGTGCCACCAGTGATCCTGACAGGGGTAGATATGGCTACACCTTC. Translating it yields CATSDPDRGRYGYTF.